This TCR beta chain was identified in a study of shared clonotypes between healthy human individuals. V lost 3 bases, J lost 0 bases, and 3 bases stayed unmatched. This CDR3 contains 15 residues. In germline, CDR1 is SGDLS, CDR2 YYNGEE. Repertoires were generated with immunoSEQ multiplex PCR, while TCRdb's copy carries only in-frame clones and drops some. The sample consists of about 2 million clones, 85% to 95% of them appearing once. The sequence derives from a young man in good health. Sequencing was done on a sample of naive CD4+ T cells sorted from blood. Regarding subset: CD45RA+ positively selected. The chain carries TRBV9 and TRBJ2-5, with TRBD2 identical over 9 bases. CDR3 in amino acids: CASSGSGRNQETQYF. The DNA of the CDR3 is TGTGCCAGCAGCGGTAGCGGGAGAAACCAAGAGACCCAGTACTTC.